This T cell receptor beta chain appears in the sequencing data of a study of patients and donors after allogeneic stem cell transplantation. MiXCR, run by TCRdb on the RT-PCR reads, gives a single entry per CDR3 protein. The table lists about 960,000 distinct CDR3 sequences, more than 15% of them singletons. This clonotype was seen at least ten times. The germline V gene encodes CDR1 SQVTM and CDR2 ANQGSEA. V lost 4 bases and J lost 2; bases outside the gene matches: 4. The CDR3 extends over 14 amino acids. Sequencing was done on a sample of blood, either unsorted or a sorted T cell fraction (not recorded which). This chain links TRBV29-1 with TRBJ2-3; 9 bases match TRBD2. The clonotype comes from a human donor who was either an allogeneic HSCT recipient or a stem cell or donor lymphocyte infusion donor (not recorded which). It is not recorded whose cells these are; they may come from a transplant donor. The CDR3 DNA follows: TGCAGCGTTGCGGCTAGCGGGAACACAGATACGCAGTATTTT. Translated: CSVAASGNTDTQYF.